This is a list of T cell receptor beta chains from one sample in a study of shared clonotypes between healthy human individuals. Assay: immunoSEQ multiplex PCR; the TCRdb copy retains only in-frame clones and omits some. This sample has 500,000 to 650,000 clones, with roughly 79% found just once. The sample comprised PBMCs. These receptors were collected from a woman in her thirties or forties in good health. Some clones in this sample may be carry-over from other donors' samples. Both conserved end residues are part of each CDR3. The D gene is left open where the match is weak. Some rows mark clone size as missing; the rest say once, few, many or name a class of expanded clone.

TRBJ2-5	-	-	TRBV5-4	CASSLSGVPQETQYF	TGTGCCAGCAGCTTGTCGGGCGTTCCCCAAGAGACCCAGTACTTC
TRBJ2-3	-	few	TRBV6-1	CASSRRDLTDTQYF	TGTGCCAGCAGCCGCAGGGACTTGACAGATACGCAGTATTTT
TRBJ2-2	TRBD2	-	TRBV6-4	CASSAELAVLNTGELFF	TGTGCCAGCAGTGCCGAACTAGCGGTTCTGAACACCGGGGAGCTGTTTTTT
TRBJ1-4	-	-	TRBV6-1	CASWLQGREKLFF	TGTGCCAGCTGGCTCCAGGGTAGGGAAAAACTGTTTTTT
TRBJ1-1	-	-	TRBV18	CASSPPRGATEAFF	TGTGCCAGCTCACCACCTCGAGGGGCTACTGAAGCTTTCTTT
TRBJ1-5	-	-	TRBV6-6	CASSLRGDRSNQPQHF	TGTGCCAGCAGCCTGCGGGGGGATAGGAGCAATCAGCCCCAGCATTTT
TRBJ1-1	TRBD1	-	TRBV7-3	CASSFPGTGKAFF	TGTGCCAGCAGCTTCCCCGGGACAGGGAAAGCTTTCTTT
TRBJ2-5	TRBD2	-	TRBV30	CAWSDGTSGYQETQYF	TGTGCCTGGAGTGACGGGACTAGCGGGTACCAAGAGACCCAGTACTTC
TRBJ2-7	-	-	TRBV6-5	CASSYSRQLYEQYF	TGTGCCAGCAGTTACTCGAGGCAGCTCTACGAGCAGTACTTC
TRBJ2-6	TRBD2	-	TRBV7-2	CASSGTSGSSGANVLTF	TGTGCCAGCAGCGGGACTAGCGGTAGCTCTGGGGCCAACGTCCTGACTTTC
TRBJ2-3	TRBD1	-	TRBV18	CASSPGQTDTQYF	TGTGCCAGCTCCCCGGGACAGACAGATACGCAGTATTTT
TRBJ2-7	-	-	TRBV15	CATSRDGGGVYEQYF	TGTGCCACCAGCAGAGATGGAGGGGGGGTCTACGAGCAGTACTTC
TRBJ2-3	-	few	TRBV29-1	CSVRVASGTDTQYF	TGCAGCGTTCGGGTAGCTTCTGGCACAGATACGCAGTATTTT
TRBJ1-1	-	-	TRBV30	CAWSEVNTEAFF	TGTGCCTGGAGTGAGGTGAACACTGAAGCTTTCTTT
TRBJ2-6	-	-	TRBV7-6	CASSLVDGISGANVLTF	TGTGCCAGCAGCTTAGTTGATGGAATCTCTGGGGCCAACGTCCTGACTTTC
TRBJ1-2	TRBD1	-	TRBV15	CATSRDPGQGVYGYTF	TGTGCCACCAGCAGAGATCCGGGACAGGGCGTCTATGGCTACACCTTC
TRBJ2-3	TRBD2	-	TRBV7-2	CASSQGRTSGNTQYF	TGTGCCAGCAGCCAGGGGCGGACTAGCGGAAATACGCAGTATTTT
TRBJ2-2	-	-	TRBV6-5	CATSEQGYTGELFF	TGTGCCACCTCGGAGCAGGGGTACACCGGGGAGCTGTTTTTT
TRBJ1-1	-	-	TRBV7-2	CASRLPGGRGEAFF	TGTGCCAGCAGACTCCCGGGGGGGCGCGGTGAAGCTTTCTTT
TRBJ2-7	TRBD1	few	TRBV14	CASSQGGTGQGTYEQYF	TGTGCCAGCAGCCAAGGAGGGACAGGGCAAGGAACCTACGAGCAGTACTTC
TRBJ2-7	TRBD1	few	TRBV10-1	CASGTGTYEQYF	TGCGCCAGCGGGACAGGAACCTACGAGCAGTACTTC
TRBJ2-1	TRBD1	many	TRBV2	CASSITGTVGDNEQFF	TGTGCCAGCAGCATCACCGGGACAGTGGGGGACAATGAGCAGTTCTTC
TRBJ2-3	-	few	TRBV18	CASSPGGREGDTQYF	TGTGCCAGCTCACCAGGGGGCAGGGAAGGAGATACGCAGTATTTT
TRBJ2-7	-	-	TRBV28	CASSLLVRVSSYEQYF	TGTGCCAGCAGTTTATTAGTCAGGGTGAGCTCCTACGAGCAGTACTTC
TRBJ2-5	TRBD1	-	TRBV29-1	CSVGQTGDKIETQYF	TGCAGCGTTGGCCAGACAGGGGATAAGATCGAGACCCAGTACTTC
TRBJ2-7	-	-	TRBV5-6	CASSLSDNYEQYF	TGTGCCAGCAGCTTGAGCGACAACTACGAGCAGTACTTC
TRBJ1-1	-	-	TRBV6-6	CASSSAENTEAFF	TGTGCCAGCTCCTCAGCCGAGAACACTGAAGCTTTCTTT
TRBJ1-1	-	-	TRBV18	CASSPSPAPGTEAFF	TGTGCCAGCTCACCTTCTCCGGCCCCGGGTACTGAAGCTTTCTTT
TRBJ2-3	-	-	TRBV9	CASSAREPRTDTQYF	TGTGCCAGCAGCGCCAGGGAGCCCCGCACAGATACGCAGTATTTT
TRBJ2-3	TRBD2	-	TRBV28	CASSSLAGGGPSTDTQYF	TGTGCCAGCAGTTCGCTAGCGGGAGGGGGGCCTAGCACAGATACGCAGTATTTT
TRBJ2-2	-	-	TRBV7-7	CASSLEGAGELFF	TGTGCCAGCAGCTTAGAAGGGGCCGGGGAGCTGTTTTTT
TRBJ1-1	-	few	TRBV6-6	CASSLATGNTEAFF	TGTGCCAGCAGCCTAGCGACAGGCAACACTGAAGCTTTCTTT
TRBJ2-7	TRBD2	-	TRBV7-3	CASSSRLAATYEQYF	TGTGCCAGCAGCTCACGACTAGCGGCTACCTACGAGCAGTACTTC
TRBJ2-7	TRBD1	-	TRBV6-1	CASSEAGTGGYEQYF	TGTGCCAGCAGTGAAGCGGGGACAGGGGGATACGAGCAGTACTTC
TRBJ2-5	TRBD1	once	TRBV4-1	CASSRGTGGAETQYF	TGCGCCAGCAGCCGAGGGACAGGAGGCGCTGAGACCCAGTACTTC
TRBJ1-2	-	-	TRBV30	CAWSGQRWGYGYTF	TGTGCCTGGAGCGGACAGCGGTGGGGCTATGGCTACACCTTC
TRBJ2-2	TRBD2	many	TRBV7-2	CASSGTSGTGELFF	TGTGCCAGCAGCGGGACTAGCGGGACCGGGGAGCTGTTTTTT
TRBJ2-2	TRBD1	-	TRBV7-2	CASSLGQGGELFF	TGTGCCAGCAGCCTCGGACAGGGCGGGGAGCTGTTTTTT
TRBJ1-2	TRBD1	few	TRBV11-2	CASSPDRGGYTF	TGTGCCAGCAGCCCAGACAGGGGCGGCTACACCTTC
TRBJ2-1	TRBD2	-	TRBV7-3	CASSLTLAGVYNEQFF	TGTGCCAGCAGCTTAACCCTAGCGGGAGTTTACAATGAGCAGTTCTTC
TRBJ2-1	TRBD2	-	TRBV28	CASSPGLVTSPLF	TGTGCCAGCAGCCCCGGACTAGTAACCTCCCCCCTCTTC
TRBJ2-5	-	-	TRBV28	CASSSQRRLKETQYF	TGTGCCAGCAGTAGTCAGCGGCGCTTAAAAGAGACCCAGTACTTC
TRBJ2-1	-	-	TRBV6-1	CASSEGIPVYNEQFF	TGTGCCAGCAGTGAAGGAATACCCGTCTACAATGAGCAGTTCTTC
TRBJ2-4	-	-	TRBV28	CASSSASTDAKNIQYF	TGTGCCAGCAGTTCCGCATCGACCGATGCCAAAAACATTCAGTACTTC
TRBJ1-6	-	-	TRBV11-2	CASSLDRYNSPLHF	TGTGCCAGCAGCTTAGATCGCTATAATTCACCCCTCCACTTT
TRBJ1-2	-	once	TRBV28	CAIRATGSYTF	TGTGCCATCCGAGCGACCGGATCCTACACCTTC
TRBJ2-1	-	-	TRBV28	CASKGVNSYNEQFF	TGTGCCAGCAAGGGGGTAAACTCCTACAATGAGCAGTTCTTC
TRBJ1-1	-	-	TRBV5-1	CASSFAGLDTEAFF	TGCGCCAGCAGCTTCGCCGGCCTGGACACTGAAGCTTTCTTT
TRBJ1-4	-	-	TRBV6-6	CASSSRGLRVNEKLFF	TGTGCCAGCAGTTCTAGGGGCCTAAGGGTGAATGAAAAACTGTTTTTT